What follows is one T cell receptor beta chain and its context. These data belong to a study of blood T cell repertoires in COVID-19. Looking at the study overall: In each case, the material was cDNA or gDNA derived from T cells, B-cell-depleted T cells, or PBMCs.

Measured with immunoSEQ multiplex PCR; TCRdb has only the in-frame clones, and not every one. The sample records 230,000 or so clones, 80% to 90% being singletons. Specimen: peripheral blood. This TCR was recovered from a woman aged 80 or older with COVID-19, enrolled during active disease.

CDR3 protein: CASSSQGPEQYF. CDR3 coding DNA: TGTGCCAGCAGCTCACAGGGTCCCGAGCAGTACTTC. The chain links TRBV2 to TRBJ2-7; possible D gene TRBD1, 6 bases. Germline-derived CDR1 and CDR2 are SNHLY and FYNNEI. With 6 bases removed from V and 6 bases from J, the gap between germline ends came to 12 bases. CDR3 length equals 12 residues. The complete variable domain, with remaining parts taken from reference TRBV2 and TRBJ2-7, reads EPEVTQTPSHQVTQMGQEVILRCVPISNHLYFYWYRQILGQKVEFLVSFYNNEISEKSEIFDDQFSVERPDGSNFTLKIRSTKLEDSAMYFCASSSQGPEQYFGPGTRLTVT.